A selection of T cell receptor beta chains follows, all from one sample in a study of shared clonotypes between healthy human individuals. This table comes from immunoSEQ multiplex PCR, and its TCRdb copy is limited to in-frame clones, with some not included. The table lists 600,000 to 700,000 clones, around 73% of them singletons. The sample comprised memory CD4+ T cells sorted from blood. The receptors were sampled from a woman younger than 45 in good health. Both conserved end residues are part of each CDR3. A D gene is named only where the DNA matches it firmly. Size is omitted from some rows. Given values are once, few, many or a class for expanded clones.

v_call: TRBV19; j_call: TRBJ2-3; d_call: .; cdr3_length: 12; clone_size: many; cdr3_nt: TGTGCCAGTAGTCGGGGCACAGATACGCAGTATTTT; cdr3_aa: CASSRGTDTQYF
v_call: TRBV28; j_call: TRBJ1-1; d_call: .; cdr3_length: 16; clone_size: .; cdr3_nt: TGTGCCAGCAGTTTCGACGAACAGGCCATGAACACTGAAGCTTTCTTT; cdr3_aa: CASSFDEQAMNTEAFF
v_call: TRBV2; j_call: TRBJ1-5; d_call: .; cdr3_length: 15; clone_size: once; cdr3_nt: TGTGCCAGCAGTGGGGACGGCCGTAGCAATCAGCCCCAGCATTTT; cdr3_aa: CASSGDGRSNQPQHF
v_call: TRBV2; j_call: TRBJ2-1; d_call: .; cdr3_length: 14; clone_size: few; cdr3_nt: TGTGCCAGCAGTGAAAGTAAGGGATACAATGAGCAGTTCTTC; cdr3_aa: CASSESKGYNEQFF
v_call: TRBV27; j_call: TRBJ2-2; d_call: .; cdr3_length: 14; clone_size: .; cdr3_nt: TGTGCCAGCAGCCCGGGGAGAGGAACCGGGGAGCTGTTTTTT; cdr3_aa: CASSPGRGTGELFF
v_call: TRBV5-1; j_call: TRBJ1-2; d_call: .; cdr3_length: 15; clone_size: .; cdr3_nt: TGCGCCAGCAGCGCATTAGACGGCGGTAGGCATGGCTACACCTTC; cdr3_aa: CASSALDGGRHGYTF
v_call: TRBV19; j_call: TRBJ2-1; d_call: TRBD1; cdr3_length: 17; clone_size: .; cdr3_nt: TGTGCCAGTAGTATAGACACCGGGACAGGGGGGTACAATGAGCAGTTCTTC; cdr3_aa: CASSIDTGTGGYNEQFF
v_call: TRBV23-1; j_call: TRBJ2-7; d_call: TRBD1; cdr3_length: 14; clone_size: few; cdr3_nt: TGCGCCAGCGGGGGGACAGGCGACTCCTACGAGCAGTACTTC; cdr3_aa: CASGGTGDSYEQYF
v_call: TRBV7-7; j_call: TRBJ2-5; d_call: .; cdr3_length: 15; clone_size: .; cdr3_nt: TGTGCCAGCAGCCCACTTAGCCCAATGGGACAGACCCAGTACTTC; cdr3_aa: CASSPLSPMGQTQYF
v_call: TRBV28; j_call: TRBJ1-1; d_call: .; cdr3_length: 13; clone_size: .; cdr3_nt: TGTGCCAGCAGTTTTCGCAGAAACACTGAAGCTTTCTTT; cdr3_aa: CASSFRRNTEAFF
v_call: TRBV4-1; j_call: TRBJ1-1; d_call: TRBD1; cdr3_length: 16; clone_size: once; cdr3_nt: TGCGCCAGCAGCCATCCCTCAGGGGGGGGGAACACTGAAGCTTTCTTT; cdr3_aa: CASSHPSGGGNTEAFF
v_call: TRBV5-1; j_call: TRBJ2-1; d_call: .; cdr3_length: 14; clone_size: .; cdr3_nt: TGCGCCAGCAGCCAAGGAACTGAGGGGAATGAGCAATTCTTC; cdr3_aa: CASSQGTEGNEQFF
v_call: TRBV5-1; j_call: TRBJ2-3; d_call: .; cdr3_length: 18; clone_size: .; cdr3_nt: TGCGCCAGCAGCAGAGGGCGGGGGCGAGGTGATGGCACAGATACGCAGTATTTT; cdr3_aa: CASSRGRGRGDGTDTQYF
v_call: TRBV14; j_call: TRBJ2-1; d_call: .; cdr3_length: 14; clone_size: .; cdr3_nt: TGTGCCAGCAGCGTAACAGGGAGCGCGGGTGAGCAGTTCTTC; cdr3_aa: CASSVTGSAGEQFF
v_call: TRBV29-1; j_call: TRBJ1-5; d_call: TRBD1; cdr3_length: 13; clone_size: .; cdr3_nt: TGCAGCGTTGGAGGGGGCCACAATCAGCCCCAGCATTTT; cdr3_aa: CSVGGGHNQPQHF
v_call: TRBV29-1; j_call: TRBJ2-1; d_call: .; cdr3_length: 12; clone_size: .; cdr3_nt: TGCAGCATCCAACGGGAGAACAATGAGCAGTTCTTC; cdr3_aa: CSIQRENNEQFF
v_call: TRBV21-1; j_call: TRBJ1-1; d_call: .; cdr3_length: 13; clone_size: .; cdr3_nt: TGTGCCAGCAGCGAGGGACAGCTGACTGAAGCTTTCTTT; cdr3_aa: CASSEGQLTEAFF
v_call: TRBV7-9; j_call: TRBJ1-3; d_call: .; cdr3_length: 11; clone_size: .; cdr3_nt: TGTGCCAGCAGCTTTCGTGGCACCATATATTTT; cdr3_aa: CASSFRGTIYF
v_call: TRBV11-2; j_call: TRBJ2-7; d_call: TRBD2; cdr3_length: 17; clone_size: .; cdr3_nt: TGTGCCAGCAGCCCACCTTGGTCGGGGCGGGGGTCCTACGAGCAGTACTTC; cdr3_aa: CASSPPWSGRGSYEQYF
v_call: TRBV10-1; j_call: TRBJ2-1; d_call: .; cdr3_length: 18; clone_size: .; cdr3_nt: TGCGCCAGCAGTGGAATCCCACCGGAAGGCGGGACCTACAATGAGCAGTTCTTC; cdr3_aa: CASSGIPPEGGTYNEQFF
v_call: TRBV9; j_call: TRBJ2-7; d_call: .; cdr3_length: 13; clone_size: .; cdr3_nt: TGTGCCAGCAGCGTAGAACCTCGCTACGAGCAGTACTTC; cdr3_aa: CASSVEPRYEQYF
v_call: TRBV28; j_call: TRBJ2-3; d_call: .; cdr3_length: 15; clone_size: .; cdr3_nt: TGTGCCAGCAGTCCCCCGAGGGGAGGCGCAGATACGCAGTATTTT; cdr3_aa: CASSPPRGGADTQYF
v_call: TRBV27; j_call: TRBJ1-2; d_call: .; cdr3_length: 14; clone_size: .; cdr3_nt: TGTGCCAGCAGTCCACAACAGGGTTACTATGGCTACACCTTC; cdr3_aa: CASSPQQGYYGYTF
v_call: TRBV30; j_call: TRBJ1-5; d_call: TRBD1; cdr3_length: 13; clone_size: few; cdr3_nt: TGTGCCTGGGGACGACAGGGCTGGGAGCCCCAGCATTTT; cdr3_aa: CAWGRQGWEPQHF
v_call: TRBV5-1; j_call: TRBJ1-2; d_call: .; cdr3_length: 13; clone_size: .; cdr3_nt: TGCGCCAGCAGACCGGTAGTTAACTATGGCTACACCTTC; cdr3_aa: CASRPVVNYGYTF
v_call: TRBV6-1; j_call: TRBJ2-1; d_call: .; cdr3_length: 15; clone_size: .; cdr3_nt: TGTGCCAGCAGTGAAGAACGGGGAAGTGGGAATGAGCAGTTCTTC; cdr3_aa: CASSEERGSGNEQFF
v_call: TRBV5-1; j_call: TRBJ2-6; d_call: TRBD1; cdr3_length: 17; clone_size: .; cdr3_nt: TGCGCCAGCGCCCCGGGGACAGGGCATTCTGGGGCCAACGTCCTGACTTTC; cdr3_aa: CASAPGTGHSGANVLTF
v_call: TRBV19; j_call: TRBJ2-3; d_call: TRBD2; cdr3_length: 13; clone_size: .; cdr3_nt: TGTGCCACTAAGCGGGGTTACACAGATACGCAGTATTTT; cdr3_aa: CATKRGYTDTQYF
v_call: TRBV5-1; j_call: TRBJ1-5; d_call: .; cdr3_length: 15; clone_size: .; cdr3_nt: TGCGCCAGCAGCTTGGTTTCAGGACTAAATCAGCCCCAGCATTTT; cdr3_aa: CASSLVSGLNQPQHF
v_call: TRBV5-1; j_call: TRBJ2-7; d_call: TRBD2; cdr3_length: 19; clone_size: .; cdr3_nt: TGCGCCAGCAGCTCACAACCGGGACTAGCGGGAGGCCGAATCTACGAGCAGTACTTC; cdr3_aa: CASSSQPGLAGGRIYEQYF
v_call: TRBV11-2; j_call: TRBJ1-1; d_call: .; cdr3_length: 15; clone_size: .; cdr3_nt: TGTGCCAGCAGCTTAGTGTCGGGTGTGAGCACTGAAGCTTTCTTT; cdr3_aa: CASSLVSGVSTEAFF
v_call: TRBV2; j_call: TRBJ1-1; d_call: .; cdr3_length: 16; clone_size: once; cdr3_nt: TGTGCCACCGATTCGTTGGCAGGCCCCCGAAGCGCTGAAGCTTTCTTT; cdr3_aa: CATDSLAGPRSAEAFF